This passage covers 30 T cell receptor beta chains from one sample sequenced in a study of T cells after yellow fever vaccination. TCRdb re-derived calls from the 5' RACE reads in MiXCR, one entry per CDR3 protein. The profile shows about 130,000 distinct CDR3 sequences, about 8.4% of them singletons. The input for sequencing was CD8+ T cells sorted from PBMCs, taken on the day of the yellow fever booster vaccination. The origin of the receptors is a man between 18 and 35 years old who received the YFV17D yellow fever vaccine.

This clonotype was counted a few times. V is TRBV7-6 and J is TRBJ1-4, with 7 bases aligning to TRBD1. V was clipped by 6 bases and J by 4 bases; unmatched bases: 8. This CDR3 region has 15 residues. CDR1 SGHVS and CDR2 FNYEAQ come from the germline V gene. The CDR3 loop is CASSKTGAYNEKLFF. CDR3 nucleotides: TGTGCCAGCAGTAAAACAGGGGCCTATAATGAAAAACTGTTTTTT.

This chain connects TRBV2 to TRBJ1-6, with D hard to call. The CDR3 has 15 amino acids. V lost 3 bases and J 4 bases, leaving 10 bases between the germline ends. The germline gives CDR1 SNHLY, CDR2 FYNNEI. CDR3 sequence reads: CASSDEGFYNSPLHF. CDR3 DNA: TGTGCCAGCAGTGATGAAGGGTTTTATAATTCACCCCTCCACTTT.

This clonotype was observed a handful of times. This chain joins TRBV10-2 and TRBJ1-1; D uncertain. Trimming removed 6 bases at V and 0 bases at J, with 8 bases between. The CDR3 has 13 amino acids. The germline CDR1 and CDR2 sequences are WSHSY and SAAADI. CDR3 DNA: TGCGCCAGCAGACAGATACTGAACACTGAAGCTTTCTTT. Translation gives CASRQILNTEAFF.

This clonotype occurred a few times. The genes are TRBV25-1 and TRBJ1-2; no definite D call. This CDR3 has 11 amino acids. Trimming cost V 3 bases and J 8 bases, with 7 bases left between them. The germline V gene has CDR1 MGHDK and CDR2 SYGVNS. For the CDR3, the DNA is TGTGCCAGCAGTGACGGCTTGGGCTACACCTTC. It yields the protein CASSDGLGYTF.

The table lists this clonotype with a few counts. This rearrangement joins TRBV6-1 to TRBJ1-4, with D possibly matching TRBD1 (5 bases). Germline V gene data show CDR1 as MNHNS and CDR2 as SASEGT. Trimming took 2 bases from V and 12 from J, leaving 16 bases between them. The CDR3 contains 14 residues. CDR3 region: CASSESRGLEQLFF. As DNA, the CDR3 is TGTGCCAGCAGTGAATCCCGGGGGTTGGAACAACTGTTTTTT.

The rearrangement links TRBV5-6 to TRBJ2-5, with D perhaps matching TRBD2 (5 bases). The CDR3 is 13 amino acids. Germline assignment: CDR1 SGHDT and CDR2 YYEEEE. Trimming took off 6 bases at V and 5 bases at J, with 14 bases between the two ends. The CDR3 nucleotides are TGTGCCAGCACGGGGTCGGCTCGGGAGACCCAGTACTTC. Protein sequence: CASTGSARETQYF.

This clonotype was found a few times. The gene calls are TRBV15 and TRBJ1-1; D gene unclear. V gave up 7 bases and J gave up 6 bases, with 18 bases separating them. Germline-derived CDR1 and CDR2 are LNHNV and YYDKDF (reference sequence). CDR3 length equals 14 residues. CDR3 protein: CATTFYRKGPEAFF. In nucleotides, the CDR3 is TGTGCCACCACATTTTATAGGAAGGGTCCTGAAGCTTTCTTT. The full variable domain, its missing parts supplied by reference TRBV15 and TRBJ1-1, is DAMVIQNPRYQVTQFGKPVTLSCSQTLNHNVMYWYQQKSSQAPKLLFHYYDKDFNNEADTPDNFQSRRPNTSFCFLDIRSPGLGDTAMYLCATTFYRKGPEAFFGQGTRLTVV.

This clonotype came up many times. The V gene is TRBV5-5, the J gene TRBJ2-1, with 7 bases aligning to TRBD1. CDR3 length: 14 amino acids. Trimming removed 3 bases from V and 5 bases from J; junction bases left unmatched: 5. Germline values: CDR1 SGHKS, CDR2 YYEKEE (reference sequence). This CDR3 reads CASSWFTGDNEQFF. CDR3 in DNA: TGTGCCAGCAGCTGGTTTACAGGGGACAATGAGCAGTTCTTC.

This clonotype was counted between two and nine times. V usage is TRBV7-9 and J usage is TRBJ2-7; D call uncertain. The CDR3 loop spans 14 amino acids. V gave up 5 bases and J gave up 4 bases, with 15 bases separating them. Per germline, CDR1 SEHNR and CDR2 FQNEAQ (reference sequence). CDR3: CASSPGLKEYEQYV. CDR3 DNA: TGTGCCAGCAGCCCCGGTCTGAAAGAGTACGAGCAGTACGTC.

As DNA, the CDR3 is TGTGCCAGCAGTCTACAGGGGGCCTCGAACACTGAAGCTTTCTTT. It codes for CASSLQGASNTEAFF. This chain joins TRBV7-3 and TRBJ1-1; 9 bases are a match to TRBD1. Germline V gene data show CDR1 as SGHTA and CDR2 as FQGTGA. CDR3 size: 15 residues. Trimming removed 6 bases from V and 1 base from J; junction bases left unmatched: 6.

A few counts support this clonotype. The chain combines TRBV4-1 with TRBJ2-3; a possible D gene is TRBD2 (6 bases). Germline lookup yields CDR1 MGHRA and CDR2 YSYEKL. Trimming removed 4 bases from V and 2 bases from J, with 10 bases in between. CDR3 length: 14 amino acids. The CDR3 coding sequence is TGCGCCAGCAGCCGCGGGACTCTCACAGATACGCAGTATTTT. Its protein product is CASSRGTLTDTQYF.

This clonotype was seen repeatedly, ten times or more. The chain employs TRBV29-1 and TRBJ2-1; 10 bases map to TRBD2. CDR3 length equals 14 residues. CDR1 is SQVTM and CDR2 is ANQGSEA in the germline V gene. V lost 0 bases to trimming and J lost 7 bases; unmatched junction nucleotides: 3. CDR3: CSVEELAGENEQFF. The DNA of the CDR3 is TGCAGCGTTGAAGAGCTAGCGGGGGAGAATGAGCAGTTCTTC.

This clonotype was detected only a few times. CDR3 amino acids: CASSFGEGSPLHF. The CDR3 coding sequence is TGCGCCAGCAGCTTTGGGGAAGGTTCACCCCTCCACTTT. The chain combines TRBV5-1 with TRBJ1-6, with D hard to call. The CDR3 consists of 13 residues. V was clipped by 2 bases and J by 9 bases, with 9 bases between them. The germline gives CDR1 SGHRS, CDR2 YFSETQ.

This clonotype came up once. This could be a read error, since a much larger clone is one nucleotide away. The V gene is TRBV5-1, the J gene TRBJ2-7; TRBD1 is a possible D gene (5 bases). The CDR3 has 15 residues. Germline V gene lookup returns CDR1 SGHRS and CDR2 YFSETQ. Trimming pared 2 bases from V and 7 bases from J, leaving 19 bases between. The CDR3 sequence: CASSLVDTSPLEQYF. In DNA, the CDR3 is TGCGCCAGCAGCTTAGTGGACACCTCTCCCTTGGAGCAGTACTTC.

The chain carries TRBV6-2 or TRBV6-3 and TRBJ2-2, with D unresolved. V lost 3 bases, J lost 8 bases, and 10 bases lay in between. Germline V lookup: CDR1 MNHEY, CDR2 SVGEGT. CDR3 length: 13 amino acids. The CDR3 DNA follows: TGTGCCAGCAGTTATAGGATGCCGGGGGAGCTGTTTTTT. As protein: CASSYRMPGELFF.

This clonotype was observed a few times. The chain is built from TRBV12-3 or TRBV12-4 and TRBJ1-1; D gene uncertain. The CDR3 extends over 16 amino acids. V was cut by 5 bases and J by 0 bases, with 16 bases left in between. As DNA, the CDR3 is TGTGCCAGCAGTAACGGGGTGCGGTCTGTGAACACTGAAGCTTTCTTT. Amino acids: CASSNGVRSVNTEAFF.

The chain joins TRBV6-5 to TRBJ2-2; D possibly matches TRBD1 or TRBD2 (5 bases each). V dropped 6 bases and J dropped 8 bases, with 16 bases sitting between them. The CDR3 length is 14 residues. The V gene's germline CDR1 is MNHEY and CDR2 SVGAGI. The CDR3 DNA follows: TGTGCCAGCAGGACCGGGACGAGTTTTGGGGAGCTGTTTTTT. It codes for CASRTGTSFGELFF.

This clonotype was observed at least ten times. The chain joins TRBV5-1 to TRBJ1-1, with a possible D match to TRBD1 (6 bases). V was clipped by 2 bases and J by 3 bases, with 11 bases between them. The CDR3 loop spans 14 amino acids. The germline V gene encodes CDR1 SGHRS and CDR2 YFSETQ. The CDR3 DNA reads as TGCGCCAGCAGCTTACGGGGGGCCGACACTGAAGCTTTCTTT. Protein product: CASSLRGADTEAFF. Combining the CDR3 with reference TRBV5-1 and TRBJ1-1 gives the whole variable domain KAGVTQTPRYLIKTRGQQVTLSCSPISGHRSVSWYQQTPGQGLQFLFEYFSETQRNKGNFPGRFSGRQFSNSRSEMNVSTLELGDSALYLCASSLRGADTEAFFGQGTRLTVV.

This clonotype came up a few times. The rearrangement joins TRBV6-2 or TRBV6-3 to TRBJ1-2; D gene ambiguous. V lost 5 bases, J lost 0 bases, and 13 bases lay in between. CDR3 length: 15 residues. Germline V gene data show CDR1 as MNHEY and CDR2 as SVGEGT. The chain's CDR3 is CASSRNAYSNYGYTF. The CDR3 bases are TGTGCCAGCAGTCGGAATGCGTACTCTAACTATGGCTACACCTTC.

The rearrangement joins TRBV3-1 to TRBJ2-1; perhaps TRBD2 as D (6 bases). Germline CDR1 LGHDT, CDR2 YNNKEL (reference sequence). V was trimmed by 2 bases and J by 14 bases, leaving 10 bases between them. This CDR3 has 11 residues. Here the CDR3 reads CASSQTGVKFF. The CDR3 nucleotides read TGTGCCAGCAGCCAAACGGGGGTAAAGTTCTTC.

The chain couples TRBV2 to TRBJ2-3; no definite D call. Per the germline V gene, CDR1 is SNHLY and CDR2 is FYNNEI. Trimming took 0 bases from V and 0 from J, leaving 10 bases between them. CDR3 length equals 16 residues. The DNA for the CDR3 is TGTGCCAGCAGTGAAGCGCTTGACTCTAGCACAGATACGCAGTATTTT. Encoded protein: CASSEALDSSTDTQYF.

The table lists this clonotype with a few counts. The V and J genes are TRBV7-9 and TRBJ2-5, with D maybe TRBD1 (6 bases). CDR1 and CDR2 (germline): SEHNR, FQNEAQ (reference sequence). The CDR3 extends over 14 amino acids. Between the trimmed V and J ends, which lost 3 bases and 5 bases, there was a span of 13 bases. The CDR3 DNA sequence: TGTGCCAGCAGCTTGAGACAGGCAATGGAGACCCAGTACTTC. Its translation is CASSLRQAMETQYF. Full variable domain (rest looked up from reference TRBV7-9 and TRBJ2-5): DTGVSQNPRHKITKRGQNVTFRCDPISEHNRLYWYRQTLGQGPEFLTYFQNEAQLEKSRLLSDRFSAERPKGSFSTLEIQRTEQGDSAMYLCASSLRQAMETQYFGPGTRLLVL.

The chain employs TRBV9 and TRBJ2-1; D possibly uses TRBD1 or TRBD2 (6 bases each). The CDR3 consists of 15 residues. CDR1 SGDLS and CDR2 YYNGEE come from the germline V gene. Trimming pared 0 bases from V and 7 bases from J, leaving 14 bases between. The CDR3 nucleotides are TGTGCCAGCAGCGTAGACGGGGGCCCCGGGAATGAGCAGTTCTTC. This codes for CASSVDGGPGNEQFF.

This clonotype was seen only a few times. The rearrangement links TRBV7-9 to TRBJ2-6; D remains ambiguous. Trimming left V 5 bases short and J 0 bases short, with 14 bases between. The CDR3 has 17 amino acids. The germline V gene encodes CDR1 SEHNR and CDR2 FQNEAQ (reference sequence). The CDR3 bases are TGTGCCAGCAGCCCTCGGGCCCGGAGCTCTGGGGCCAACGTCCTGACTTTC. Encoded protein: CASSPRARSSGANVLTF.

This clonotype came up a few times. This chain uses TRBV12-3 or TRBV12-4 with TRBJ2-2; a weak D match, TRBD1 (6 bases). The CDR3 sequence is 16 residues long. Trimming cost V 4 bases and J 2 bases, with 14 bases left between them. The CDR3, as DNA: TGTGCCAGCAGTTCGCTACGGGGACAAAACACCGGGGAGCTGTTTTTT. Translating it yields CASSSLRGQNTGELFF.

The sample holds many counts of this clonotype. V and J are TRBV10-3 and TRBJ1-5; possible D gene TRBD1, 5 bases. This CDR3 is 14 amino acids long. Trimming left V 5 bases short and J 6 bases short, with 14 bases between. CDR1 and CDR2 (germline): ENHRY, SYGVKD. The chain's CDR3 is CAISQGATGQPQHF. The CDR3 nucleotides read TGTGCCATCAGTCAGGGAGCTACCGGTCAGCCCCAGCATTTT.

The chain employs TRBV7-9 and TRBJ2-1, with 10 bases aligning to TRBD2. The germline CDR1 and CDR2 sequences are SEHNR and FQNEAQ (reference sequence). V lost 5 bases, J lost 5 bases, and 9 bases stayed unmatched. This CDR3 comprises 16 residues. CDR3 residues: CASSLVAGGGHNEQFF. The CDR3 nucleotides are TGTGCCAGCAGCCTGGTAGCGGGGGGCGGACACAATGAGCAGTTCTTC.

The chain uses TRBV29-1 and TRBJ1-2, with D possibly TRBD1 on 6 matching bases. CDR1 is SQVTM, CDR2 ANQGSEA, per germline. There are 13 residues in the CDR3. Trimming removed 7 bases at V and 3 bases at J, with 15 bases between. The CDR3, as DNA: TGCAGCGCCCTTTGGGGGGGCGACTATGGCTACACCTTC. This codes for CSALWGGDYGYTF.

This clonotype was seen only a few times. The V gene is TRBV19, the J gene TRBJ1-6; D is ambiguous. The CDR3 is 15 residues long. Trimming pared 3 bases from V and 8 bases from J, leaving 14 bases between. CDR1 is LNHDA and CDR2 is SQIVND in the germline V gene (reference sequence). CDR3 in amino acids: CASSIGPRAYSPLHF. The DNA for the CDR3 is TGTGCCAGTAGTATCGGGCCCCGGGCGTATTCACCCCTCCACTTT.

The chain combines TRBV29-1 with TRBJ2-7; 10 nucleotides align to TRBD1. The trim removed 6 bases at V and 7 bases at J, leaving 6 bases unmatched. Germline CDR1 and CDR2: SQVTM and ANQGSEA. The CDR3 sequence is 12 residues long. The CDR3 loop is CSVRTGGGEQYF. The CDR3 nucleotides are TGCAGCGTCCGGACAGGGGGAGGTGAGCAGTACTTC.